One sample yielded the 25 T cell receptor beta chains listed below, sequenced in a study of Graves' ophthalmopathy and Graves' hyperthyroidism. RNA transcripts provided the template for amplifying TCR beta CDR3 regions. RT-PCR was first run with HTBI primers, then multiplex PCR in a second round. TCRdb processed the multiplex PCR reads anew with MiXCR; each CDR3 protein has one entry. The sample lists 150,000 to 200,000 distinct CDR3 sequences; about two fifths were seen once. The sequencing input was peripheral blood. The receptors stem from a man in his thirties or forties with Graves' ophthalmopathy.

This clonotype was recorded a few times. The rearrangement links TRBV6-1 to TRBJ1-5, with 7 bases identical to TRBD1. Per the germline V gene, CDR1 is MNHNS and CDR2 is SASEGT. The CDR3 loop spans 15 amino acids. With 4 bases clipped from V and 0 bases from J, the junction kept 3 bases outside the gene matches. This CDR3 reads CASSVQGNSNQPQHF. CDR3 sequence (DNA): TGTGCCAGCAGTGTACAGGGGAATAGCAATCAGCCCCAGCATTTT.

This clonotype is a singleton in its sample. The CDR3 sequence: CSVEGRLVEETQYF. The CDR3 region has the DNA TGCAGCGTTGAAGGACGACTAGTCGAGGAGACCCAGTACTTC. The chain links TRBV29-1 to TRBJ2-5, with TRBD2 as a possible D gene (6 bases). The CDR3 has 14 amino acids. Germline CDR1 SQVTM, CDR2 ANQGSEA. V was trimmed by 1 base and J by 5 bases, leaving 14 bases between them. The full variable domain, rest sourced from reference TRBV29-1 and TRBJ2-5, is SAVISQKPSRDICQRGTSLTIQCQVDSQVTMMFWYRQQPGQSLTLIATANQGSEATYESGFVIDKFPISRPNLTFSTLTVSNMSPEDSSIYLCSVEGRLVEETQYFGPGTRLLVL.

This clonotype occurred many times. The chain joins TRBV27 to TRBJ2-7; TRBD2 aligns across 8 bases. Losses at the gene ends were 4 bases for V and 4 bases for J; bases not matched to a gene: 15. The CDR3 length is 17 residues. Germline V gene sequence: CDR1 MNHEY, CDR2 SMNVEV (reference sequence). The CDR3 sequence: CASSSRLGGGLRYEQYF. CDR3 DNA sequence: TGTGCCAGCAGTTCTCGTCTAGGCGGGGGGTTAAGGTACGAGCAGTACTTC.

The chain joins TRBV6-2 or TRBV6-3 to TRBJ1-2; D not resolved. Germline CDR1 MNHEY, CDR2 SVGEGT. Trimming took off 4 bases at V and 4 bases at J, with 25 bases between the two ends. The CDR3 extends over 18 amino acids. The CDR3 sequence: CASSSRGGTGITSYGYTF. As DNA, the CDR3 is TGTGCCAGCAGTTCCCGGGGAGGAACGGGAATAACCAGCTATGGCTACACCTTC.

This clonotype was counted ten times or more. This chain joins TRBV20-1 and TRBJ2-2; weak D call: TRBD1 (7 bases). Germline V CDR1 and CDR2: DFQATT, SNEGSKA (reference sequence). The CDR3 has 15 amino acids. The germline V and J ends were trimmed by 3 bases and 4 bases, with 15 bases remaining between them. DNA of the CDR3: TGCAGTGCTAGTTCCCGGCGGGACAGCACCGGGGAGCTGTTTTTT. This translates into CSASSRRDSTGELFF.

This chain joins TRBV28 and TRBJ1-3; a possible D gene is TRBD1 (6 bases). This CDR3 contains 16 residues. V gave up 8 bases and J gave up 0 bases, with 17 bases separating them. Germline loops: CDR1 MDHEN, CDR2 SYDVKM. CDR3 DNA sequence: TGTGCCAGCTACCCTCGGGGGCAGTTCTCTGGAAACACCATATATTTT. As protein: CASYPRGQFSGNTIYF. The full variable domain, rest sourced from reference TRBV28 and TRBJ1-3, is DVKVTQSSRYLVKRTGEKVFLECVQDMDHENMFWYRQDPGLGLRLIYFSYDVKMKEKGDIPEGYSVSREKKERFSLILESASTNQTSMYLCASYPRGQFSGNTIYFGEGSWLTVV.

The gene calls are TRBV6-2 or TRBV6-3 and TRBJ1-5; weak D call: TRBD1 (5 bases). This CDR3 contains 19 residues. Trimming left V 5 bases short and J 2 bases short, with 25 bases between. CDR1 and CDR2 from the germline V gene are MNHEY and SVGEGT. The CDR3 reads CASSRGFNTWGGGNQPQHF. The CDR3, as DNA: TGTGCCAGCAGTCGAGGATTTAATACTTGGGGGGGAGGCAATCAGCCCCAGCATTTT.

This chain uses TRBV7-8 with TRBJ2-4; 10 bases agree with TRBD1. V was pared by 4 bases and J by 1 base, with 10 bases of the junction left unmatched. This CDR3 spans 18 amino acids. Per the germline V gene, CDR1 is SGHVS and CDR2 is FQNEAQ. The CDR3 reads CASSSLDRGSPAKNIQYF. Here the CDR3 DNA reads TGTGCCAGCAGCTCCCTGGACAGGGGGTCCCCCGCCAAAAACATTCAGTACTTC.

The rearrangement links TRBV7-2 to TRBJ2-5, with D perhaps TRBD2 (7 bases). V shed 0 bases and J shed 3 bases, with 14 bases lying between them. This CDR3 comprises 16 residues. Germline assignment: CDR1 SGHTA and CDR2 FQGNSA. In nucleotides, the CDR3 is TGTGCCAGCAGCTTAGCGACAGGACTAGTGAAAGAGACCCAGTACTTC. Amino acid sequence: CASSLATGLVKETQYF. The full variable domain, in which reference TRBV7-2 and TRBJ2-5 provide the parts outside the CDR3, is GAGVSQSPSNKVTEKGKDVELRCDPISGHTALYWYRQSLGQGLEFLIYFQGNSAPDKSGLPSDRFSAERTGGSVSTLTIQRTQQEDSAVYLCASSLATGLVKETQYFGPGTRLLVL.

The V gene is TRBV6-1, the J gene TRBJ2-7; D remains ambiguous. V gave up 1 base and J gave up 3 bases, with 7 bases separating them. Looked up from germline, CDR1 is MNHNS and CDR2 is SASEGT. There are 13 residues in the CDR3. Here the CDR3 DNA reads TGTGCCAGCAGTGAAGGGACCCTCTACGAGCAGTACTTC. This translates into CASSEGTLYEQYF.

This clonotype was counted ten times or more. J is TRBJ1-1 and V is TRBV10-3; no clear D gene. Germline V gives CDR1 ENHRY, CDR2 SYGVKD. V was shortened by 8 bases and J by 4 bases, with 14 bases between the two germline ends. There are 13 residues in the CDR3. The CDR3 region has the DNA TGTGCCATCTCCTCTAACGGAGCCACTGAAGCTTTCTTT. This codes for CAISSNGATEAFF.

The V and J genes are TRBV28 and TRBJ2-6; D gene uncertain. The germline CDR1 and CDR2 sequences are MDHEN and SYDVKM. V shed 4 bases and J shed 2 bases, with 12 bases lying between them. This CDR3 has 16 residues. CDR3 nucleotide sequence: TGTGCCAGCAGTTCCCCCAGGTCGGCTGGGGCCAACGTCCTGACTTTC. Translated: CASSSPRSAGANVLTF.

The chain combines TRBV7-3 with TRBJ1-3; D gene uncertain. There are 15 residues in the CDR3. CDR1 SGHTA and CDR2 FQGTGA come from the germline V gene. V lost 1 base and J lost 0, with 7 bases in between. The CDR3 is CASSLSPASGNTIYF. The CDR3 DNA reads as TGTGCCAGCAGCTTAAGTCCAGCCTCTGGAAACACCATATATTTT.

The gene calls are TRBV6-1 and TRBJ1-5; 7 nucleotides agree with TRBD1. Trimming at V came to 6 bases and at J to 7 bases, leaving 12 bases not matched to a gene. CDR3 length: 15 residues. Germline assignment: CDR1 MNHNS and CDR2 SASEGT. The CDR3 DNA sequence: TGTGCCAGCAGCCCCGGAGACAGGGATGGACAGCCCCAGCATTTT. Encoded protein: CASSPGDRDGQPQHF.

The sample holds many counts of this clonotype. The DNA of the CDR3 is TGTGCCAGCAGTTTGATCCCCTACGAGCAGTACTTC. Its translation: CASSLIPYEQYF. The rearrangement links TRBV28 to TRBJ2-7; D call uncertain. Germline CDR1 is MDHEN and CDR2 is SYDVKM. Trimming stripped 3 bases from V and 2 bases from J, with 5 bases between. The CDR3 is 12 amino acids.

The J gene is TRBJ1-2, the V gene TRBV28, with 9 bases lining up with TRBD1. Trimming removed 7 bases from V and 7 bases from J; junction bases left unmatched: 10. From germline, CDR1 is MDHEN and CDR2 SYDVKM. The CDR3 runs to 14 residues. The CDR3 bases are TGTGCCAGCACCAAGGGACAGGGAGGCGGTGGCTACACCTTC. Encoded protein: CASTKGQGGGGYTF.

This clonotype was counted at least ten times. This chain links TRBV6-2 or TRBV6-3 with TRBJ2-7; 9 bases agree with TRBD1. The CDR3 runs to 16 residues. V shed 0 bases and J 1 base; nucleotides not matched to a gene: 4. CDR1 and CDR2 from the germline V gene are MNHEY and SVGEGT. The chain's CDR3 is CASSYSRDRASYEQYF. The CDR3 nucleotides read TGTGCCAGCAGTTACTCCCGGGACAGGGCTTCCTACGAGCAGTACTTC.

This clonotype was detected many times. This rearrangement joins TRBV10-3 to TRBJ2-7; D is uncertain. The CDR3 has 13 amino acids. V dropped 5 bases and J dropped 6 bases, with 14 bases sitting between them. Germline V gene lookup returns CDR1 ENHRY and CDR2 SYGVKD. The CDR3 loop is CAISNYPMGEQYF. The CDR3 nucleotides are TGTGCCATCAGTAACTATCCGATGGGCGAGCAGTACTTC.

The table lists this clonotype with many counts. This sequence joins TRBV15 and TRBJ1-5; no firm D call. The CDR3 consists of 13 residues. Germline V gene lookup returns CDR1 LNHNV and CDR2 YYDKDF (reference sequence). The germline V and J ends were trimmed by 1 base and 6 bases, with 7 bases remaining between them. The CDR3 sequence: CATSRVGFQPQHF. The CDR3 DNA sequence: TGTGCCACCAGCAGAGTCGGGTTTCAGCCCCAGCATTTT.

The chain combines TRBV12-3 or TRBV12-4 with TRBJ2-5, with 10 bases matching TRBD2. Germline trimming cut 3 bases from V and 2 bases from J; bases unmatched to any gene: 3. The CDR3 runs 15 residues. CDR3 nucleotide sequence: TGTGCCAGCAGTTTCCGGACTAGCGGACAAGAGACCCAGTACTTC. Translating gives CASSFRTSGQETQYF.

This chain joins TRBV6-2 or TRBV6-3 and TRBJ1-1; no definite D call. Trimming shortened V by 0 bases and J by 1 base, and 6 bases separated the two germline ends. The CDR3 runs to 14 residues. Germline V CDR1 and CDR2: MNHEY, SVGEGT. CDR3 amino acids: CASSYSYQNTEAFF. The DNA for the CDR3 is TGTGCCAGCAGTTACTCATACCAGAACACTGAAGCTTTCTTT.

The chain uses TRBV6-2 or TRBV6-3 and TRBJ1-2; D is perhaps TRBD1 (5 bases). The germline V gene encodes CDR1 MNHEY and CDR2 SVGEGT. With 2 bases removed from V and 5 bases from J, the gap between germline ends came to 15 bases. This CDR3 is built from 15 residues. CDR3 DNA: TGTGCCAGCAGTTACCTAGTCCAGGGAGGATATGGCTACACCTTC. Translated, it gives CASSYLVQGGYGYTF.

This clonotype occurred a few times. This chain uses TRBV2 with TRBJ1-6; no definite D call. Germline V gene sequence: CDR1 SNHLY, CDR2 FYNNEI. Trimming left V 2 bases short and J 6 bases short, with 8 bases between. The CDR3 runs to 14 residues. CDR3 amino acids: CASSELTTNSPLHF. The CDR3 nucleotides read TGTGCCAGCAGTGAACTGACTACTAATTCACCCCTCCACTTT.

The gene calls are TRBV28 and TRBJ2-7; 9 bases align to TRBD1. The germline CDR1 and CDR2 sequences are MDHEN and SYDVKM. This CDR3 is built from 14 residues. Trimming at V came to 5 bases and at J to 2 bases, leaving 4 bases not matched to a gene. CDR3 DNA: TGTGCCAGCAGTGGGTGGACAGGGGCCTACGAGCAGTACTTC. Protein sequence: CASSGWTGAYEQYF.

This chain links TRBV12-5 with TRBJ2-7; possible D gene TRBD1, 5 bases. The CDR3 consists of 14 residues. V was cut by 1 base and J by 3 bases, with 10 bases left in between. Germline-derived CDR1 and CDR2 are LGHNT and FRNRAP. CDR3 in amino acids: CASGLGRVNYEQYF. The CDR3 DNA sequence: TGTGCTAGTGGTTTGGGCAGGGTTAACTACGAGCAGTACTTC.